These 28 T cell receptor beta chains share one sample of origin, sequenced in a study of beta chain features in type 1 diabetes. Study-level points and caveats: There was a moderate but significant shortening of TCRB CDR3s in all four CD4+ subsets of Type 1 diabetes patients.

Reverse transcribing all isolated RNA meant expressed TCRB transcripts were sequenced. The protocol was immunoSEQ multiplex PCR, while the TCRdb copy is restricted to in-frame clones and leaves out a portion. The sample lists 230,000 or so clones, more than 15% occurring once. These TCRs' antigens remain unknown. Sequences were obtained from naive CD4+ T cells from blood. The receptors shown here come from a man aged 25-40 years with type 1 diabetes.

This clone was picked up a small number of times. The rearrangement joins TRBV30 to TRBJ1-2; TRBD1 aligns across 8 bases. V was clipped by 2 bases and J by 3 bases; unmatched bases: 2. The CDR3 has 13 amino acids. CDR1 and CDR2 (germline): GTSNPN, SVGIG (reference sequence). The CDR3 sequence is CAWSSGQDYGYTF. Here the CDR3 DNA reads TGTGCCTGGAGTTCGGGACAGGACTATGGCTACACCTTC.

The chain recombines TRBV30 with TRBJ2-1; 13 bases match TRBD2. This CDR3 is built from 14 residues. The V gene end was trimmed by 5 bases and the J gene end by 7 bases; junction bases not matched to a gene: 5. Germline V gene sequence: CDR1 GTSNPN, CDR2 SVGIG (reference sequence). The CDR3 protein is CAWARTSGRNEQFF. The CDR3 DNA follows: TGTGCCTGGGCACGGACTAGCGGGAGAAATGAGCAGTTCTTC.

This clone has a handful of counts. V is TRBV29-1 and J is TRBJ2-2, with TRBD1 matching over 8 bases. The germline gives CDR1 SQVTM, CDR2 ANQGSEA. The CDR3 is 14 amino acids. V lost 2 bases and J lost 6; bases outside the gene matches: 5. CDR3 in DNA: TGCAGCGTTGAACCAGGGGGCGCTTCCGGGGAGCTGTTTTTT. It is translated as CSVEPGGASGELFF.

This clone was seen a handful of times. The rearrangement joins TRBV13 to TRBJ2-3; D unresolved. The CDR3 spans 14 residues. The V end lost 3 bases, the J end lost 2 bases, and 9 bases lay between the germline ends. Germline assignment: CDR1 PRHDT and CDR2 FYEKMQ (reference sequence). The CDR3 DNA reads as TGTGCCAGCAGCTTGGGCTCCCTCACAGATACGCAGTATTTT. Amino acid sequence: CASSLGSLTDTQYF.

This clone has a handful of counts. The CDR3 sequence is CSASELETQYF. For the CDR3, the DNA is TGCAGTGCTAGCGAATTGGAGACCCAGTACTTC. The chain carries TRBV20-1 and TRBJ2-5; D ambiguous. This CDR3 spans 11 amino acids. Per germline, CDR1 DFQATT and CDR2 SNEGSKA (reference sequence). Trimming stripped 3 bases from V and 5 bases from J, with 7 bases between.

V and J are TRBV5-1 and TRBJ2-5; a possible D gene is TRBD1 (6 bases). The CDR3 spans 14 residues. V shed 2 bases and J shed 1 base, with 9 bases lying between them. CDR1 is SGHRS, CDR2 YFSETQ, per germline. CDR3 loop: CASSFLQGQETQYF. CDR3 bases: TGCGCCAGCAGCTTCTTACAGGGCCAAGAGACCCAGTACTTC.

This clone was counted a few times. The V gene is TRBV15, the J gene TRBJ2-7, with D possibly TRBD1 on 6 matching bases. The germline V and J ends were trimmed by 1 base and 7 bases, with 17 bases remaining between them. Germline loops: CDR1 LNHNV, CDR2 YYDKDF (reference sequence). The CDR3 consists of 15 residues. The DNA for the CDR3 is TGTGCCACCAGCAGAGGAGGGGGAGCTTCGCGAGAGCAGTACTTC. Its protein product is CATSRGGGASREQYF.

The V call is TRBV7-2, the J call TRBJ2-1, with 13 bases matching TRBD2. CDR3 length: 19 residues. The germline V gene has CDR1 SGHTA and CDR2 FQGNSA. V lost 1 base and J lost 10; bases outside the gene matches: 16. CDR3 sequence: CASSLDPQQLGTSGAEQFF. CDR3 in DNA: TGTGCCAGCAGCTTAGACCCCCAGCAGCTAGGGACTAGCGGGGCGGAGCAGTTCTTC.

This clone turned up a few times. The chain recombines TRBV23-1 with TRBJ2-3, with D perhaps matching TRBD1 (6 bases). TRBV23-1 is marked as an open reading frame, function uncertain. This CDR3 comprises 16 residues. Trimming stripped 2 bases from V and 0 bases from J, with 12 bases between. CDR3 region: CASSQQGSQSTDTQYF. The CDR3, as DNA: TGCGCCAGCAGTCAACAGGGGTCTCAGAGCACAGATACGCAGTATTTT.

This clone was counted a few times. The V and J genes are TRBV5-6 and TRBJ1-1; no reliable D call. In germline, CDR1 is SGHDT, CDR2 YYEEEE. The CDR3 consists of 15 residues. V was pared by 0 bases and J by 0 bases, with 9 bases between. Here the CDR3 reads CASSLAVDLNTEAFF. The CDR3 DNA reads TGTGCCAGCAGCTTGGCCGTGGATTTGAACACTGAAGCTTTCTTT.

Only a few counts were recorded for this clone. V usage is TRBV5-1 and J usage is TRBJ2-3; tentatively, D is TRBD1 (5 bases). The germline V gene encodes CDR1 SGHRS and CDR2 YFSETQ. V gave up 2 bases and J gave up 2 bases, with 9 bases separating them. This CDR3 region has 14 residues. The CDR3 nucleotides are TGCGCCAGCAGCTTCCAGGGTAACACAGATACGCAGTATTTT. Translation gives CASSFQGNTDTQYF.

The chain carries TRBV30 and TRBJ2-5; D call uncertain. The length of the CDR3 is 14 residues. V was trimmed by 6 bases and J by 1 base, leaving 15 bases between them. In germline, CDR1 is GTSNPN, CDR2 SVGIG (reference sequence). This chain's CDR3 is CACPALERQETQYF. The CDR3 DNA reads TGTGCCTGCCCCGCCCTCGAGCGCCAAGAGACCCAGTACTTC.

This clone was found a few times. This chain joins TRBV5-4 and TRBJ2-7, with D perhaps matching TRBD1 or TRBD2 (5 bases each). Per germline, CDR1 SGHNT and CDR2 YYREEE (reference sequence). Trimming took off 1 base at V and 0 bases at J, with 8 bases between the two ends. This CDR3 comprises 14 residues. The CDR3 coding sequence is TGTGCCAGCAGCTTGAGTGGGGGCTCCTACGAGCAGTACTTC. Its protein is CASSLSGGSYEQYF.

The chain is built from TRBV29-1 and TRBJ2-7; 11 bases agree with TRBD2. The germline V gene has CDR1 SQVTM and CDR2 ANQGSEA. CDR3 size: 15 residues. Unmatched junction bases numbered 10, after V lost 7 bases and J lost 2 bases. Written as DNA, the CDR3 is TGCAGCGCCTCACCCCTAGCGGGAGGTCCCTACGAGCAGTACTTC. It specifies CSASPLAGGPYEQYF.

This clone has a handful of counts. The V call is TRBV7-2, the J call TRBJ2-5; D unresolved. Germline CDR1 is SGHTA and CDR2 is FQGNSA. Trimming cost V 4 bases and J 5 bases, with 14 bases left between them. The CDR3 runs 14 residues. The CDR3 here is CASSSTRDFETQYF. The CDR3 nucleotides read TGTGCCAGCAGCTCCACCCGTGATTTCGAGACCCAGTACTTC.

The V and J genes are TRBV29-1 and TRBJ2-3, with D maybe TRBD2 (6 bases). From germline, CDR1 is SQVTM and CDR2 ANQGSEA. The V gene lost 3 bases and the J gene lost 0 bases, with 13 bases spanning the gap. The CDR3 contains 15 residues. This CDR3 is CSVDRDSPSTDTQYF. CDR3 coding DNA: TGCAGCGTTGACAGGGACTCCCCTAGCACAGATACGCAGTATTTT.

The chain recombines TRBV4-2 with TRBJ2-1, with 9 bases identical to TRBD2. The germline V gene has CDR1 LGHNA and CDR2 YNFKEQ. With V trimmed by 1 base and J by 4 bases, 11 bases remained unmatched. The CDR3 consists of 18 residues. The CDR3 protein is CASSQASSLAGFYNEQFF. The CDR3 DNA sequence: TGTGCCAGCAGCCAAGCTTCAAGCCTAGCGGGGTTTTACAATGAGCAGTTCTTC.

This clone was seen a few times. The rearrangement uses TRBV20-1 and TRBJ2-3; D remains ambiguous. Germline values: CDR1 DFQATT, CDR2 SNEGSKA (reference sequence). This CDR3 region has 11 residues. Deletions cut 6 bases from V and 0 bases from J, with 4 bases between. The CDR3 sequence: CSAFSTDTQYF. The CDR3 DNA is TGCAGTGCCTTTAGCACAGATACGCAGTATTTT.

The rearrangement joins TRBV19 to TRBJ2-1; no clear D. This CDR3 is 16 amino acids long. CDR1 LNHDA and CDR2 SQIVND come from the germline V gene (reference sequence). V lost 3 bases and J lost 3, with 15 bases in between. This chain's CDR3 is CASSMSWQDGYNEQFF. As DNA, the CDR3 is TGTGCCAGTAGTATGAGCTGGCAAGACGGCTACAATGAGCAGTTCTTC.

The sample holds a few counts of this clone. CDR3 loop: CSVGGQGFYEQYF. Written as DNA, the CDR3 is TGCAGCGTTGGGGGACAGGGGTTCTACGAGCAGTACTTC. This chain links TRBV29-1 with TRBJ2-7; 10 bases line up with TRBD1. The CDR3 is 13 amino acids. The ends lost 4 bases at V and 3 bases at J; junction bases unmatched: 3. Per the germline V gene, CDR1 is SQVTM and CDR2 is ANQGSEA.

Only a few counts were recorded for this clone. The rearrangement joins TRBV7-3 to TRBJ2-1, with TRBD2 as a possible D gene (5 bases). Trimming shortened V by 5 bases and J by 4 bases, and 15 bases separated the two germline ends. The germline V gene has CDR1 SGHTA and CDR2 FQGTGA. The CDR3 loop spans 15 amino acids. The CDR3, as DNA: TGTGCCAGCAGCCAGTGGCTAGCAGTTTACAATGAGCAGTTCTTC. It encodes CASSQWLAVYNEQFF. The full variable domain, in which reference TRBV7-3 and TRBJ2-1 provide the parts outside the CDR3, is GAGVSQTPSNKVTEKGKYVELRCDPISGHTALYWYRQSLGQGPEFLIYFQGTGAADDSGLPNDRFFAVRPEGSVSTLKIQRTERGDSAVYLCASSQWLAVYNEQFFGPGTRLTVL.

This clone was found a few times. The chain recombines TRBV29-1 with TRBJ2-5; D not certain. Between the trimmed V and J ends, which lost 4 bases and 6 bases, there was a span of 12 bases. This CDR3 comprises 12 residues. Germline V CDR1 and CDR2: SQVTM, ANQGSEA. CDR3 protein: CSVGSRRQTQYF. CDR3 DNA sequence: TGCAGCGTTGGTTCCCGGCGTCAGACCCAGTACTTC.

This clone turned up a few times. The chain links TRBV7-2 to TRBJ1-2, with unresolved D. This CDR3 spans 13 amino acids. Germline V gene lookup returns CDR1 SGHTA and CDR2 FQGNSA. Trimming shortened V by 3 bases and J by 3 bases, and 8 bases separated the two germline ends. CDR3 residues: CASSFPNDYGYTF. The CDR3 bases are TGTGCCAGCAGCTTCCCAAATGACTATGGCTACACCTTC.

This clone came up a few times. This chain connects TRBV4-1 to TRBJ2-5; the match to TRBD2 covers 11 bases. Trimming removed 6 bases from V and 2 bases from J; junction bases left unmatched: 5. There are 15 residues in the CDR3. Looked up from germline, CDR1 is MGHRA and CDR2 is YSYEKL. CDR3 nucleotides: TGCGCCAGCAGTGGGACTAGCGGAGAGCAAGAGACCCAGTACTTC. This codes for CASSGTSGEQETQYF.

V and J are TRBV7-2 and TRBJ2-3; unclear D gene. V lost 5 bases to trimming and J lost 1 base, with 4 bases between them. The CDR3 length is 12 residues. CDR1 and CDR2 (germline): SGHTA, FQGNSA. The CDR3 DNA reads TGTGCCAGCAGCATGCGCACAGATACGCAGTATTTT. Protein: CASSMRTDTQYF.

The CDR3 spells CASRPAGTSIEAFF. CDR3 in DNA: TGTGCCAGCAGACCAGCCGGGACGTCGATTGAAGCTTTCTTT. The chain combines TRBV7-2 with TRBJ1-1, with D possibly TRBD1 on 5 matching bases. CDR1 and CDR2 from the germline V gene are SGHTA and FQGNSA. Between the trimmed V and J ends, which lost 6 bases and 7 bases, there was a span of 18 bases. This CDR3 is 14 amino acids long.

V usage is TRBV15 and J usage is TRBJ1-5; possible D gene TRBD1, 5 bases. Trimming removed 1 base from V and 4 bases from J, with 11 bases in between. The CDR3 loop spans 15 amino acids. CDR1 and CDR2 (germline): LNHNV, YYDKDF (reference sequence). The CDR3 bases are TGTGCCACCAGCAGAGGGGTTGGGGGTAATCAGCCCCAGCATTTT. It yields the protein CATSRGVGGNQPQHF.

This clone was seen only a few times. The V call is TRBV16, the J call TRBJ2-7; possible D gene TRBD1, 6 bases. Germline loops: CDR1 KGHSY, CDR2 FQNENV. The CDR3 sequence is 16 residues long. V gave up 3 bases and J gave up 3 bases, with 18 bases separating them. CDR3 amino acids: CASSHSGTSNYYEQYF. In DNA, the CDR3 is TGTGCCAGCAGCCACTCCGGGACATCAAATTACTACGAGCAGTACTTC.